This TCR beta chain emerged from a study of a mutant IDH1 vaccine in newly diagnosed glioma. At the level of the study: Vaccination began 4-6 weeks post radiotherapy alone, or with temozolomide cycles. V12 took place at week 35, and V13 at week 47.

The CDR3 consists of 14 residues. Unmatched junction bases numbered 11, after V lost 6 bases and J lost 8 bases. The V gene's germline CDR1 is MNHNY and CDR2 SVGAGI (reference sequence). The study, taken as a whole, reports: Most patients, roughly 92%, showed vaccine-induced immune responses.

Profiled with immunoSEQ multiplex PCR; TCRdb holds only in-frame clones, not every one. Among approximately 47,000 clones listed, around 90% were seen once. Time point given: week 35, safety follow-up. The investigators gave 300 ug of mutant IDH1 20-mer peptide in each vaccine dose, together with topical imiquimod. The sample holds one count of this clone. The antigen is undetermined. This chain uses TRBV6-6 with TRBJ1-2, with 8 bases that match TRBD1. The TCR sequence derives from a woman aged 40 to 50 with glioma. The sample consisted of PBMCs, taken from a glioma patient whose treatment included an IDH1 peptide vaccine. This CDR3 is CASSRGQGAKGYTF. CDR3 in DNA: TGTGCCAGCAGCCGCGGCCAGGGGGCGAAAGGCTACACCTTC.